The 30 T cell receptor beta chains below all came from one sample that was sequenced in a study of CXCR3-negative and CXCR3-positive naive CD8 T cells. UMI labels and 5' RACE were used to prepare the TRB cDNA libraries. From the 5' RACE reads, TCRdb lists one entry per CDR3 protein and no DNA. This sample's table has some 140,000 distinct CDR3 sequences. Study-level results: CXCR3-positive naive cells carried more hydrophobic TRB CDR3s than CXCR3-negative ones.

Which antigens these TCRs recognize remains unknown. The sequencing sample was made of naive CXCR3+ CD8+ T cells from blood. This sample's subset: CD45RO-CCR7+CD27+CD95- naive CD8+ T cells expressing CXCR3 (TNR3+). The source of these receptors is a human donor in good health. Some clones in this sample may be carry-over from other donors' samples.

This chain uses TRBV28 with TRBJ2-7; TCRdb's D gene call, TRBD1, goes unchecked for lack of DNA. CDR1 MDHEN and CDR2 SYDVKM come from the germline V gene. The length of the CDR3 is 14 residues. The CDR3 loop reads CATNPGQSLYEQYF.

V gene TRBV20-1 combines with J gene TRBJ2-1; no DNA is available, so the TRBD1 call from TCRdb remains unchecked. The CDR3 runs 18 residues. Germline loops: CDR1 DFQATT, CDR2 SNEGSKA (reference sequence). CDR3 protein: CSAREGPWTGEVENEQFF.

This chain links TRBV5-5 with TRBJ1-6; checking the TCRdb D call of TRBD1 is not possible without DNA. Looked up from germline, CDR1 is SGHKS and CDR2 is YYEKEE (reference sequence). The CDR3 contains 15 residues. This CDR3 reads CASSLRGQGASPLHF. Complete variable domain (other parts from reference TRBV5-5 and TRBJ1-6): DAGVTQSPTHLIKTRGQQVTLRCSPISGHKSVSWYQQVLGQGPQFIFQYYEKEERGRGNFPDRFSARQFPNYSSELNVNALLLGDSALYLCASSLRGQGASPLHFGNGTRLTVT.

The chain recombines TRBV29-1 with TRBJ2-1; there is no DNA to check the TCRdb D call of TRBD2. The germline V gene has CDR1 SQVTM and CDR2 ANQGSEA. This CDR3 region has 16 residues. This CDR3 reads CSVKGLAGLAYNEQFF.

The CDR3 loop reads CSVVGPPTRSGNTIYF. The chain joins TRBV29-1 to TRBJ1-3. CDR1 and CDR2 (germline): SQVTM, ANQGSEA. This CDR3 has 16 residues.

The chain links TRBV20-1 to TRBJ2-7; the TCRdb call, TRBD2, lacks DNA for checking. This CDR3 is 15 amino acids long. In germline, CDR1 is DFQATT, CDR2 SNEGSKA (reference sequence). The CDR3 sequence: CSAPEVAGTSYEQYF.

V and J are TRBV28 and TRBJ2-1; TCRdb designates TRBD2, a call that cannot be tested without DNA. The CDR3 is 16 residues long. Germline assignment: CDR1 MDHEN and CDR2 SYDVKM. The CDR3 is CASSPVAGGLRDEQFF. Together with reference TRBV28 and TRBJ2-1, the CDR3 gives the full variable domain: DVKVTQSSRYLVKRTGEKVFLECVQDMDHENMFWYRQDPGLGLRLIYFSYDVKMKEKGDIPEGYSVSREKKERFSLILESASTNQTSMYLCASSPVAGGLRDEQFFGPGTRLTVL.

The rearrangement links TRBV12-3 or TRBV12-4 to TRBJ2-7. The CDR3 loop spans 15 amino acids. The CDR3: CASAVSGGGSYEQYF.

The chain recombines TRBV12-3 or TRBV12-4 with TRBJ1-6; without DNA, the TCRdb call of TRBD1 cannot be checked. CDR3 size: 16 residues. The CDR3 loop is CASSARDRGDNSPLHF.

The V and J genes are TRBV15 and TRBJ2-7; lacking DNA, the TRBD1 call made by TCRdb goes unchecked. The CDR3 contains 13 residues. Germline V gene sequence: CDR1 LNHNV, CDR2 YYDKDF (reference sequence). The CDR3 reads CATPGHPTYEQYF.

This chain's CDR3 is CASPPSLVATDTQYF. This rearrangement joins TRBV12-3 or TRBV12-4 to TRBJ2-3; TCRdb gives TRBD1 as the D gene, but with no DNA this cannot be confirmed. The CDR3 has 15 amino acids.

The V call is TRBV7-6, the J call TRBJ2-7; TCRdb selects TRBD1, and the lack of DNA leaves this call unchecked. The CDR3 has 14 residues. Germline CDR1 reads SGHVS; CDR2 reads FNYEAQ. The CDR3 here is CASSPRDSYYEQYF.

The V call is TRBV4-1, the J call TRBJ1-2; the TCRdb call, TRBD1, lacks DNA for checking. Germline values: CDR1 MGHRA, CDR2 YSYEKL. The CDR3 extends over 14 amino acids. The chain's CDR3 is CASSPPGQGGGYTF.

The gene calls are TRBV9 and TRBJ1-1. From germline, CDR1 is SGDLS and CDR2 YYNGEE. The CDR3 is 13 residues long. CDR3 in amino acids: CASSVLGNTEAFF.

The J gene is TRBJ2-7, the V gene TRBV10-3; the D call from TCRdb, TRBD1, cannot be confirmed without DNA. This CDR3 is built from 13 residues. CDR1 is ENHRY, CDR2 SYGVKD, per germline. CDR3 protein: CAISETGAYEQYF.

The chain employs TRBV28 and TRBJ2-1. The CDR3 has 15 residues. CDR1 is MDHEN, CDR2 SYDVKM, per germline. CDR3 in amino acids: CASRTDSSSYNEQFF.

The chain recombines TRBV6-1 with TRBJ2-5. Germline lookup yields CDR1 MNHNS and CDR2 SASEGT. This CDR3 is built from 12 residues. The CDR3 loop is CASTVYQETQYF.

This chain connects TRBV24-1 to TRBJ1-6; TCRdb's D call of TRBD1 is untestable without DNA. The CDR3 loop spans 17 amino acids. CDR1 and CDR2 (germline): KGHDR, SFDVKD. CDR3 sequence reads: CATSDTAKGAENSPLHF.

The J gene is TRBJ2-1, the V gene TRBV29-1; TCRdb selects TRBD1, and the lack of DNA leaves this call unchecked. In germline, CDR1 is SQVTM, CDR2 ANQGSEA. The CDR3 runs 13 residues. CDR3 sequence reads: CSDAGTGESEQFF.

The chain has TRBV28 and TRBJ2-2; TCRdb calls TRBD1, which cannot be checked without DNA. The CDR3 has 17 residues. The V gene's germline CDR1 is MDHEN and CDR2 SYDVKM. This CDR3 is CATVPDLGTGVTGELFF.

The chain carries TRBV6-2 or TRBV6-3 and TRBJ2-5; TCRdb lists TRBD1, though no DNA is available to test this call. Germline V gives CDR1 MNHEY, CDR2 SVGEGT. The CDR3 totals 14 residues. This CDR3 is CASSYLGGQETQYF.

The genes are TRBV24-1 and TRBJ2-1; the TCRdb call, TRBD1, lacks DNA for checking. The germline V gene has CDR1 KGHDR and CDR2 SFDVKD. This CDR3 comprises 13 residues. CDR3 amino acids: CATSDLLGHEQFF.

V and J are TRBV28 and TRBJ2-3; no DNA is available, so the TRBD1 call from TCRdb remains unchecked. Germline V gene data show CDR1 as MDHEN and CDR2 as SYDVKM. The length of the CDR3 is 15 residues. The CDR3 here is CASSPWTGGADTQYF.

The CDR3 spells CASSEDRMSGYTF. The chain carries TRBV5-1 and TRBJ1-2. Germline CDR1 and CDR2: SGHRS and YFSETQ. CDR3 size: 13 residues.

The chain combines TRBV28 with TRBJ2-3. The CDR3 contains 14 residues. Germline V gene lookup returns CDR1 MDHEN and CDR2 SYDVKM. The CDR3 loop is CASSPRSSTDTQYF.

The rearrangement links TRBV14 to TRBJ2-7; the D gene TCRdb calls, TRBD2, cannot be checked with no DNA. The CDR3 runs 14 residues. Germline assignment: CDR1 SGHDN and CDR2 FVKESK. CDR3 residues: CASSRTTRYHEQYF.

V and J are TRBV7-9 and TRBJ2-1; TCRdb gives TRBD1 as the D gene, but with no DNA this cannot be confirmed. Germline V CDR1 and CDR2: SEHNR, FQNEAQ (reference sequence). The CDR3 has 14 amino acids. CDR3 sequence: CASSWQVKGGEQFF.

The genes are TRBV4-1 and TRBJ1-2; TCRdb's D call, TRBD1, is unchecked because there is no DNA. Germline V gene sequence: CDR1 MGHRA, CDR2 YSYEKL. This CDR3 region has 16 residues. The CDR3 loop is CASSQDRAGGHYGYTF.

The chain couples TRBV6-5 to TRBJ2-7. CDR3 size: 13 residues. CDR1 and CDR2 (germline): MNHEY, SVGAGI. The CDR3 here is CASSYSDGYEQYF.

V gene TRBV21-1 combines with J gene TRBJ2-1. TRBV21-1 counts as a pseudogene. CDR3 size: 11 residues. CDR3 residues: CASSNLDEQFF.